The rows below give T cell receptor beta chains drawn from one sample of a study of cytomegalovirus exposure and HLA in healthy donors. Some clones are missing from TCRdb's copy, which holds only in-frame ones; the method was immunoSEQ multiplex PCR. Seen here are approximately 160,000 clones, approximately 80% observed once, and the top ten hold roughly 7.5%. What was sequenced was PBMCs. These receptors originate from a male donor in good health and CMV-seropositive. CDR3s include the opening cysteine and the closing phenylalanine or tryptophan. A D gene is named only where the DNA matches it firmly. Expanded clones get a size class; other rows say once, few or many, or leave the size out.

clone_size,v_call,j_call,d_call,cdr3_nt,cdr3_aa
NA,TRBV1,TRBJ1-2,NA,TGCACCAGCAGCCACAACACGACTCGACCGCGGGTGAGGGGCTACACCTTC,CTSSHNTTRPRVRGYTF
few,TRBV10-3,TRBJ2-2,TRBD2,TGTGCCATCAGTGAGCCCCGACTAGCGGGGTTCGGGGAGCTGTTTTTT,CAISEPRLAGFGELFF
NA,TRBV7-2,TRBJ1-4,NA,TGTGCCAGCAGCTTACTCGGGGAGGTTAATGAAAAACTGTTTTTT,CASSLLGEVNEKLFF
NA,TRBV11-2,TRBJ1-4,NA,TGTGCCAGCAGCTTAGAGGGCCGATCAACAGGTCTACTGTTTTTT,CASSLEGRSTGLLFF
NA,TRBV6-1,TRBJ2-7,NA,TGTGCCAGCAGTGTGGCGGACACCTCTCCCTACGAGCAGTACTTC,CASSVADTSPYEQYF
NA,TRBV20-1,TRBJ1-2,NA,TGCAGTGCGGAGGCATACTATGGCTACACCTTC,CSAEAYYGYTF
NA,TRBV11-2,TRBJ2-5,NA,TGTGCCAGCAGCTTAGATCCCGGAGAGACCCAGTACTTC,CASSLDPGETQYF
few,TRBV7-2,TRBJ1-3,NA,TGTGCCAGCAGCTCCGTTCTATCTGGAAACACCATATATTTT,CASSSVLSGNTIYF
NA,TRBV4-3,TRBJ2-1,NA,TGCGCCAGCAGCCCTGGTAACAACTACAATGAGCAGTTCTTC,CASSPGNNYNEQFF
NA,TRBV6-5,TRBJ2-7,TRBD1,TGTGCCACCAGAGGGACAGGAAAAACCTACGAGCAGTACTTC,CATRGTGKTYEQYF
once,TRBV30,TRBJ2-3,NA,TGTGCCTGGAGTGTAGGACTCACAGATACGCAGTATTTT,CAWSVGLTDTQYF
NA,TRBV30,TRBJ2-1,TRBD2,TGTGCCTGGAGTGGATTAGCGGGGTCTATTAGCTCCTACAATGAGCAGTTCTTC,CAWSGLAGSISSYNEQFF
NA,TRBV19,TRBJ1-4,NA,TGTGCCAGTAGTATAGAGCTGGGAAACAGGGAAAAACTGTTTTTT,CASSIELGNREKLFF
NA,TRBV19,TRBJ1-1,NA,TGTGCCAGTAGTAAACCGGGACTTGAAGCTTTCTTT,CASSKPGLEAFF
NA,TRBV11-2,TRBJ2-7,TRBD1,TGTGCCAGCAGCTTACGACAGGGGGGCCGAGATGAGCAGTACTTC,CASSLRQGGRDEQYF
NA,TRBV7-2,TRBJ2-3,NA,TGTGCCAGCAGCTCCCGCGTGAGGGTGGATACGCAGTATTTT,CASSSRVRVDTQYF
NA,TRBV4-2,TRBJ2-6,NA,TGTGCCAGCAGCCAAGTCGGGAGACCGGACTCTGGGGCCAACGTCCTGACTTTC,CASSQVGRPDSGANVLTF
NA,TRBV9,TRBJ2-3,NA,TGTGCCAGCAGCGGCCGAGGAGGAACTAGCACAGATACGCAGTATTTT,CASSGRGGTSTDTQYF
NA,TRBV6-5,TRBJ1-1,NA,TGTGCCAGCACCCCAGAGGGCCGGAACACTGAAGCTTTCTTT,CASTPEGRNTEAFF
NA,TRBV2,TRBJ2-7,TRBD2,TGTGCCAGCAGTGAACCCGGGACTAGCTACTACGAGCAGTACTTC,CASSEPGTSYYEQYF
NA,TRBV14,TRBJ1-1,NA,TGTGCCAGCAGCCACCCTGGGAGCATGAACACTGAAGCTTTCTTT,CASSHPGSMNTEAFF
NA,TRBV30,TRBJ2-7,NA,TGTGCCTGGATGGCCACGACAGGTCTTATTCCGTACTTC,CAWMATTGLIPYF
NA,TRBV11-2,TRBJ2-1,TRBD1,TGTGCCAGCAGCTTACGGGACAGTTACAATGAGCAGTTCTTC,CASSLRDSYNEQFF
NA,TRBV7-8,TRBJ2-1,NA,TGTGCCAGCAGCCCAAGTCGGGTTAGTGCCTACAATGAGCAGTTCTTC,CASSPSRVSAYNEQFF
NA,TRBV9,TRBJ2-7,NA,TGTGCCAGCAGCGTAGAGTACGGGGGAAGGGAGCAGTACTTC,CASSVEYGGREQYF
NA,TRBV6-1,TRBJ2-5,TRBD2,TGTGCCAGCAGTGCCACTAGCGGAGAGTACCAAGAGACCCAGTACTTC,CASSATSGEYQETQYF
NA,TRBV5-6,TRBJ2-3,TRBD2,TGTGCCAGCAGCTTGGCACTAGCGGGCATAGATACGCAGTATTTT,CASSLALAGIDTQYF
NA,TRBV5-6,TRBJ1-1,TRBD1,TGTGCCAGCAGCTTAATGGGCAGGGGGCTTGAGGACACTGAAGCTTTCTTT,CASSLMGRGLEDTEAFF
NA,TRBV2,TRBJ2-5,NA,TGTGCCAGCAGGGACGGTGGACGGGACTGGGAGACCCAGTACTTC,CASRDGGRDWETQYF
NA,TRBV29-1,TRBJ2-7,TRBD1,TGCAGCGTTGTGCCCGGGACAGGAATCTACGAGCAGTACTTC,CSVVPGTGIYEQYF
NA,TRBV7-3,TRBJ2-7,TRBD2,TGTGCCAGCAGCTTCCTTGCGGGGGTGGGCTACGAGCAGTACTTC,CASSFLAGVGYEQYF
few,TRBV27,TRBJ2-3,TRBD2,TGTGCCAGCAGTCTAAGCGGGGACCGCACAGATACGCAGTATTTT,CASSLSGDRTDTQYF
NA,TRBV12-5,TRBJ1-1,TRBD1,TGTGCTAGTGGTTTGGCGGGACAGGGCGAAACTGAAGCTTTCTTT,CASGLAGQGETEAFF
NA,TRBV7-6,TRBJ2-4,NA,TGTGCCAGCAGCCTACAATATGGTATGGAGGAGGAAAACATTCAGTACTTC,CASSLQYGMEEENIQYF
NA,TRBV4-3,TRBJ2-1,TRBD2,TGCGCCAGCAGCCAAGGACTAGCGGGGTACAATGAGCAGTTCTTC,CASSQGLAGYNEQFF
NA,TRBV27,TRBJ1-5,TRBD1,TGTGCCAGCAGTTTAATAGGGGGCTGGTCAAATCAGCCCCAGCATTTT,CASSLIGGWSNQPQHF
NA,TRBV19,TRBJ1-2,TRBD1,TGTGCCAGTAGTCCACAGGGGTCGGTCTATGGCTACACCTTC,CASSPQGSVYGYTF
NA,TRBV5-1,TRBJ2-1,NA,TGCGCCAGCAATAGGGGGAGAGGGTCCAATGAGCAGTTCTTC,CASNRGRGSNEQFF
NA,TRBV4-2,TRBJ2-3,TRBD2,TGTGCCAGCAGTAGCGGGGAGTACACAGATACGCAGTATTTT,CASSSGEYTDTQYF
NA,TRBV6-1,TRBJ2-5,NA,TGTGCCAGCAGTGAAGTACTAGCTAGGTACATCGCCGCAGAGACCCAGTACTTC,CASSEVLARYIAAETQYF
NA,TRBV4-1,TRBJ1-1,NA,TGCGCCAGCAGCCTCAAATTATCCCAAGAGTATCCTCATGAAGCTTTCTTT,CASSLKLSQEYPHEAFF
NA,TRBV5-6,TRBJ1-2,TRBD1,TGTGCCAGCAGCCGAAGGACAGGGGGTGGCTACACCTTC,CASSRRTGGGYTF
NA,TRBV10-3,TRBJ2-3,TRBD2,TGTGCCATCAGTGAGTCAGGAAGGGGACTAGCGACAGATACGCAGTATTTT,CAISESGRGLATDTQYF
NA,TRBV30,TRBJ2-2,TRBD1,TGTGCCTTCACTTTAGGGACAGGGGTTAACACCGGGGAGCTGTTTTTT,CAFTLGTGVNTGELFF
NA,TRBV4-1,TRBJ1-4,TRBD1,TGCGCCAGCAGCCAAGATTCGGGACAGGGTGGGAAACTGTTTTTT,CASSQDSGQGGKLFF
NA,TRBV6-5,TRBJ1-5,TRBD1,TGTGCCAGCAGTCGGAGGACAGGGGGTCAGCCCCAGCATTTT,CASSRRTGGQPQHF
NA,TRBV4-3,TRBJ1-4,NA,TGCGCCAGCAGCCAAAACAGGGTTACAACTAATGAAAAACTGTTTTTT,CASSQNRVTTNEKLFF
once,TRBV4-1,TRBJ2-7,TRBD2,TGCGCCAGCAGCCCCTCCAGGGAGCGGGGGGGCTACGAGCAGTACTTC,CASSPSRERGGYEQYF
NA,TRBV11-2,TRBJ1-4,TRBD1,TGTGCCAGCAGCTCGACAGGGGGGAGTGAAAAACTGTTTTTT,CASSSTGGSEKLFF
NA,TRBV19,TRBJ2-3,NA,TGTGCCAGTAGTACCTGGGGCGGGGGCGGCACAGATACGCAGTATTTT,CASSTWGGGGTDTQYF
few,TRBV19,TRBJ1-5,TRBD1,TGTGCCAGTCAGACCGGGACAGGGAATCAGCCCCAGCATTTT,CASQTGTGNQPQHF
NA,TRBV11-2,TRBJ2-5,TRBD1,TGTGCCAGCAGCCTTCAGGGGGCGAGGGAGACCCAGTACTTC,CASSLQGARETQYF